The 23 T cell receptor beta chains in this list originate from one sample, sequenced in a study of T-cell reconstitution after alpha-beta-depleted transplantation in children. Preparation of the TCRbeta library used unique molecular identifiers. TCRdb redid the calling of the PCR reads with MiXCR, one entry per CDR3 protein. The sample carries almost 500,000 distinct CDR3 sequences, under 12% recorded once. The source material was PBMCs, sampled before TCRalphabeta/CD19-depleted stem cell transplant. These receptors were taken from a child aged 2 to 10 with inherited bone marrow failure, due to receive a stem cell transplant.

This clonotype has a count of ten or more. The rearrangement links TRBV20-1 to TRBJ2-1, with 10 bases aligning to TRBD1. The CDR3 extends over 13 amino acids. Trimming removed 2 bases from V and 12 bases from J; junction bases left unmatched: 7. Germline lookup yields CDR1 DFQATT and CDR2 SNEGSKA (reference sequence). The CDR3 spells CSARSGQGNGQFF. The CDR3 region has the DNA TGCAGTGCTAGATCGGGACAGGGGAACGGGCAGTTCTTC.

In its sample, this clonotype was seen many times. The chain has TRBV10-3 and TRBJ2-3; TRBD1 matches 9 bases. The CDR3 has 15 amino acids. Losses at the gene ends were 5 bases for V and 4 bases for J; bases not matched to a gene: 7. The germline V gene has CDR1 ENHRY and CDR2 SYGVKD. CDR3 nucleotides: TGTGCCATCAGTCTCGGGACAGGGATATCAGATACGCAGTATTTT. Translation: CAISLGTGISDTQYF.

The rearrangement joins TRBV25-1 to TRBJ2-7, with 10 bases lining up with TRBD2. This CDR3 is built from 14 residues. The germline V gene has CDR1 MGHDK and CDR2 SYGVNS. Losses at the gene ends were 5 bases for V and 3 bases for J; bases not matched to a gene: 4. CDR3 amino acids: CASSKLAGSYEQYF. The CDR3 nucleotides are TGTGCCAGCAGTAAACTAGCGGGAAGCTACGAGCAGTACTTC.

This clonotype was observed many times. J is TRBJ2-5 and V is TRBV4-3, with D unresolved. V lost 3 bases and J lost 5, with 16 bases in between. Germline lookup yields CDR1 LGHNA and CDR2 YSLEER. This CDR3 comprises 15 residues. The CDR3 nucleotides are TGCGCCAGCAGCCATCTCGGCCCTTCTGGGGAGACCCAGTACTTC. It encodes CASSHLGPSGETQYF.

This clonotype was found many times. This CDR3 reads CSARALRKNIQYF. CDR3 DNA: TGCAGTGCTAGGGCATTGAGAAAAAACATTCAGTACTTC. V gene TRBV20-1 combines with J gene TRBJ2-4; D not resolved. This CDR3 has 13 residues. With 3 bases removed from V and 4 bases from J, the gap between germline ends came to 10 bases. Germline CDR1 and CDR2: DFQATT and SNEGSKA (reference sequence).

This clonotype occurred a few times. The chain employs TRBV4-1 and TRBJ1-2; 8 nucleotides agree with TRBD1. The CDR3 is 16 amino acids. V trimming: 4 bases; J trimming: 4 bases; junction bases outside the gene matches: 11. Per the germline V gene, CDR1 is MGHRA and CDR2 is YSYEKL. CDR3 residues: CASSRQGQDPIYGYTF. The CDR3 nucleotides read TGCGCCAGCAGCCGGCAGGGACAGGACCCTATCTATGGCTACACCTTC.

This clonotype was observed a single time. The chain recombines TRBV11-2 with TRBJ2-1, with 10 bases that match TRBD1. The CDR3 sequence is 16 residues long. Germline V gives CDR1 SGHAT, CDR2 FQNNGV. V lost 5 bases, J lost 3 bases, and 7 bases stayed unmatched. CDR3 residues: CASSHTGTGDYNEQFF. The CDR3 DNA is TGTGCCAGCAGCCATACCGGGACAGGGGACTACAATGAGCAGTTCTTC. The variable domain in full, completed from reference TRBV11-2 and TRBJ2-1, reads EAGVAQSPRYKIIEKRQSVAFWCNPISGHATLYWYQQILGQGPKLLIQFQNNGVVDDSQLPKDRFSAERLKGVDSTLKIQPAKLEDSAVYLCASSHTGTGDYNEQFFGPGTRLTVL.

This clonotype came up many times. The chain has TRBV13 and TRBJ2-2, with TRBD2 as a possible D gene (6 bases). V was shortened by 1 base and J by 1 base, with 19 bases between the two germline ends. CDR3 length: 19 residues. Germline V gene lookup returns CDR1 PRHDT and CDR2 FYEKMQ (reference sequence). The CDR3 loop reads CASSLVVSTAGRNTGELFF. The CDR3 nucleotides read TGTGCCAGCAGCTTAGTCGTTAGTACGGCGGGAAGGAACACCGGGGAGCTGTTTTTT.

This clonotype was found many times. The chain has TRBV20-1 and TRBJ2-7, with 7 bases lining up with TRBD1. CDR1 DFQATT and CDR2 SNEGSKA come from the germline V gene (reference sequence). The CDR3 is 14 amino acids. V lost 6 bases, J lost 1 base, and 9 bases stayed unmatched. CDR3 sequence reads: CSAPTDRISYEQYF. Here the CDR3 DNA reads TGCAGTGCCCCCACGGACAGGATTTCCTACGAGCAGTACTTC.

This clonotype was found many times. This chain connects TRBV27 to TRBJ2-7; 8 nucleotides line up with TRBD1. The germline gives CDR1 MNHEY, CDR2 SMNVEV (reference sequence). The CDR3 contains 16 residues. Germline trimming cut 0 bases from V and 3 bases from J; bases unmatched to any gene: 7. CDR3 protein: CASSLSTGTGYYEQYF. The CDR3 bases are TGTGCCAGCAGTTTATCGACCGGGACAGGCTACTACGAGCAGTACTTC.

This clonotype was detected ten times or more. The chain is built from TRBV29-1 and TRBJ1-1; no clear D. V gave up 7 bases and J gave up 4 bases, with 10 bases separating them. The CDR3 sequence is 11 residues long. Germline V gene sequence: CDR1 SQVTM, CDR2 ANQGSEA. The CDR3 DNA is TGCAGCGCCGGAGGGAGCACTGAAGCTTTCTTT. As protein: CSAGGSTEAFF.

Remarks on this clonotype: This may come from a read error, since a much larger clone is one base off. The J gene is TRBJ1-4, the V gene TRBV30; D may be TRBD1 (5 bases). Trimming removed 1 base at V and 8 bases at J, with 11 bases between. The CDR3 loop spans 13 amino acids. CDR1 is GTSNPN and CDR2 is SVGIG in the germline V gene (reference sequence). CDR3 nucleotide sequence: TGTGCCTGGAGTGACAGGAGCCGCGAAAAACTGTTTTTT. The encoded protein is CAWSDRSREKLFF. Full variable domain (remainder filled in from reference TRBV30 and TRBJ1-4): SQTIHQWPATLVQPVGSPLSLECTVEGTSNPNLYWYRQAAGRGLQLLFYSVGIGQISSEVPQNLSASRPQDRQFILSSKKLLLSDSGFYLCAWSDRSREKLFFGSGTQLSVL.

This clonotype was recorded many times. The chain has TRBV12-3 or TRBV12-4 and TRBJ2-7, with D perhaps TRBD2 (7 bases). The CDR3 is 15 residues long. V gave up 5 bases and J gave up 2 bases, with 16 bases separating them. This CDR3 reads CASSPKAGGPYEQYF. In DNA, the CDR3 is TGTGCCAGCAGTCCAAAAGCCGGGGGGCCCTACGAGCAGTACTTC.

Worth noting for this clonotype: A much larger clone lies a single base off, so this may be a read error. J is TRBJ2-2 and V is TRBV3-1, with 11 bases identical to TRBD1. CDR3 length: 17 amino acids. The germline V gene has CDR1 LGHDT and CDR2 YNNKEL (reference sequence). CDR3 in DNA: TGTGCCTGCAGCCCCAACCTCGGGACAGGGGGTACCGGGGAGCTGTTTTTT. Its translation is CACSPNLGTGGTGELFF.

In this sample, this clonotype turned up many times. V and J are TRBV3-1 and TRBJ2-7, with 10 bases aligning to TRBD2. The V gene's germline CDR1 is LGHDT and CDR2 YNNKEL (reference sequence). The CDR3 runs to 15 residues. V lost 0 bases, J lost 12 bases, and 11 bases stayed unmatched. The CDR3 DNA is TGTGCCAGCAGCCAAGATCCTGCTAGCGGGAGAGTCGTGTACTTC. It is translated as CASSQDPASGRVVYF.

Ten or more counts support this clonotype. Written as DNA, the CDR3 is TGCGCCAGCAGCCGCGGCCTGAGGGATGAGCAGTTCTTC. The encoded protein is CASSRGLRDEQFF. The chain links TRBV4-1 to TRBJ2-1, with D perhaps matching TRBD2 (5 bases). Germline V CDR1 and CDR2: MGHRA, YSYEKL. The CDR3 length is 13 residues. Trimming left V 4 bases short and J 8 bases short, with 12 bases between.

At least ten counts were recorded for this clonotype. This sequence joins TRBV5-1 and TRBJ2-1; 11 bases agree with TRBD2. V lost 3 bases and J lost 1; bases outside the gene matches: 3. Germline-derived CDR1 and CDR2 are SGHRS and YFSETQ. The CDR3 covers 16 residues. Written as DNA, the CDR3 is TGCGCCAGCAGCTCACTAGCGGGAGCGTCCTACAATGAGCAGTTCTTC. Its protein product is CASSSLAGASYNEQFF. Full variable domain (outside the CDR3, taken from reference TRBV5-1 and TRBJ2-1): KAGVTQTPRYLIKTRGQQVTLSCSPISGHRSVSWYQQTPGQGLQFLFEYFSETQRNKGNFPGRFSGRQFSNSRSEMNVSTLELGDSALYLCASSSLAGASYNEQFFGPGTRLTVL.

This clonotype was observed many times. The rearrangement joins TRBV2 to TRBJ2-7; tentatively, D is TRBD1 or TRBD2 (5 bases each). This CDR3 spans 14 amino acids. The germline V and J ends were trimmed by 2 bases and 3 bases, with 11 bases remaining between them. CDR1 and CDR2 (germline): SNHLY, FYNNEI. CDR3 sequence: CASSEQGVDYEQYF. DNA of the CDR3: TGTGCCAGCAGTGAACAGGGAGTTGACTACGAGCAGTACTTC.

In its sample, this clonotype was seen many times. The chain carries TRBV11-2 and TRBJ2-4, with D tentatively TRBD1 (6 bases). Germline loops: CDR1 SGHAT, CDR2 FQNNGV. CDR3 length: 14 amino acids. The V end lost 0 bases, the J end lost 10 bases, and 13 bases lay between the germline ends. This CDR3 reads CASSLDGTGSIQYF. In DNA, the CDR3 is TGTGCCAGCAGCTTAGATGGAACAGGGTCAATTCAGTACTTC.

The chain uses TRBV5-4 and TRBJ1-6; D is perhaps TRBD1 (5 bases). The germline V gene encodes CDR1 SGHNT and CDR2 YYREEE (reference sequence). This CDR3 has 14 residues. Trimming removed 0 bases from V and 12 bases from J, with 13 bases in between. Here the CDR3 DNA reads TGTGCCAGCAGCTTGGAGCAGGGTGCGAAACCCCTCCACTTT. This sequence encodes CASSLEQGAKPLHF.

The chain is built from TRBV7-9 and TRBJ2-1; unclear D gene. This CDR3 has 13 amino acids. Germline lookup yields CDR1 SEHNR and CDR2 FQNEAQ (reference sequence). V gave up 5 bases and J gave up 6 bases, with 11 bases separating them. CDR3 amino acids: CASSPPSLNEQFF. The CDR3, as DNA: TGTGCCAGCAGCCCCCCTAGTCTCAATGAGCAGTTCTTC.

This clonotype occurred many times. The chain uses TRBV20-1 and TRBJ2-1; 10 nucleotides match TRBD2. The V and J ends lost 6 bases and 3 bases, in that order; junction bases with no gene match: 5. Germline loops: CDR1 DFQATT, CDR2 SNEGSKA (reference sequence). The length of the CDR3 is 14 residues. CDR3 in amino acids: CSARTSGRYNEQFF. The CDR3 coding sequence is TGCAGTGCCCGGACTAGCGGCCGCTACAATGAGCAGTTCTTC.

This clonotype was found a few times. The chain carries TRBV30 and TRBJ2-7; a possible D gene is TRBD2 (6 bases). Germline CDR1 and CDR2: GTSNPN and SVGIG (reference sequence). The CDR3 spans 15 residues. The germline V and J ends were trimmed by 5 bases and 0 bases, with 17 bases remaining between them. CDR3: CAWSAKRVSSYEQYF. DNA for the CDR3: TGTGCCTGGTCTGCGAAGCGGGTTAGCTCCTACGAGCAGTACTTC. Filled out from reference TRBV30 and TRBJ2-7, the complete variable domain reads SQTIHQWPATLVQPVGSPLSLECTVEGTSNPNLYWYRQAAGRGLQLLFYSVGIGQISSEVPQNLSASRPQDRQFILSSKKLLLSDSGFYLCAWSAKRVSSYEQYFGPGTRLTVT.